The clone carrying this T cell receptor beta chain was counted a few times. What it binds is unknown. This CDR3 region has 14 residues. In germline, CDR1 is ENHRY, CDR2 SYGVKD. With 7 bases clipped from V and 0 bases from J, the junction kept 3 bases outside the gene matches. The data belong to a study of blood T cells in healthy people across ages. Regarding the study as a whole: Researchers deemed the diversity estimates from one million T cells underestimates. Lack of knowledge of donor CMV status possibly confounded expanded clonotype changes. Roughly linearly, TCR beta diversity per million T cells fell as age increased.

Each individual donor underwent a draw of approximately 10 milliliters of peripheral blood. It was with a sample-barcoded 5' primer and a J-beta primer mix that a second PCR of roughly 7 to 12 cycles was run. TCRdb re-called the 5' RACE reads through MiXCR, storing one row per CDR3 protein. The table records 650,000 to 950,000 distinct CDR3 sequences, approximately 48% of them present only once. This TCR was sampled from a man aged 55-75 years in good health. The sequencing input was blood. The chain joins TRBV10-3 to TRBJ2-1; 7 nucleotides line up with TRBD1. CDR3 residues: CAITTGDSYNEQFF. The DNA for the CDR3 is TGTGCCATCACCACAGGGGACTCCTACAATGAGCAGTTCTTC.